This note documents a single T cell receptor beta chain sequence. V dropped 4 bases and J dropped 0 bases, with 10 bases sitting between them. Per the germline V gene, CDR1 is SNHLY and CDR2 is FYNNEI. The CDR3 covers 15 residues. This sample is part of a study of shared clonotypes between healthy human individuals. Study details: The donor pool was made up of two women and a few men aged 18 to 49.

Replicate PCRs for unsorted PBMC used approximately 320 ng DNA (about 27,000 T cell genomes). Assay: immunoSEQ multiplex PCR; the TCRdb copy retains only in-frame clones and omits some. The table has approximately 510,000 clones, 79% seen once. Source material: PBMCs. The TCR sequence derives from a middle-aged woman in good health. Some clones in this sample may be carry-over from other donors' samples. This chain connects TRBV2 to TRBJ1-3; D uncertain. In nucleotides, the CDR3 is TGTGCCAGCAGTGCCGAGGTCCACTCTGGAAACACCATATATTTT. It encodes CASSAEVHSGNTIYF.